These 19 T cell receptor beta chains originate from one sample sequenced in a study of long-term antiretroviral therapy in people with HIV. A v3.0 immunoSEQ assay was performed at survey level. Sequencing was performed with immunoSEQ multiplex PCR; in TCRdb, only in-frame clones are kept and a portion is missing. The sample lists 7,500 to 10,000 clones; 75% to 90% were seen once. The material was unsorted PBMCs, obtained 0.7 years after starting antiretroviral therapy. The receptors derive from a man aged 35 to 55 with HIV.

The CDR3 sequence: CASSTQTGVLSYEQYF. The CDR3 nucleotides are TGTGCCAGCAGTACCCAGACAGGGGTACTCTCCTACGAGCAGTACTTC. The rearrangement joins TRBV6-6 to TRBJ2-7, with TRBD1 matching 8 bases. J lost 0 bases, V lost 5 bases, and 9 bases had no gene match. From germline, CDR1 is MNHNY and CDR2 SVGAGI (reference sequence). The CDR3 consists of 16 residues.

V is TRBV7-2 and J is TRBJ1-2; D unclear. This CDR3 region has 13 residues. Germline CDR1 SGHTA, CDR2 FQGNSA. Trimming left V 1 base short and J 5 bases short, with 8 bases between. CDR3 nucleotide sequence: TGTGCCAGCAGCTTAGACATTCGGTATGGCTACACCTTC. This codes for CASSLDIRYGYTF.

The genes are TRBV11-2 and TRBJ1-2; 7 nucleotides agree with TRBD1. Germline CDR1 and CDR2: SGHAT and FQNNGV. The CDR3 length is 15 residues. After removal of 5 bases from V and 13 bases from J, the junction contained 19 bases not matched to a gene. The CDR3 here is CASSLGNWRGQSPTF. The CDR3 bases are TGTGCCAGCAGCCTTGGAAACTGGCGGGGACAGTCCCCCACCTTC.

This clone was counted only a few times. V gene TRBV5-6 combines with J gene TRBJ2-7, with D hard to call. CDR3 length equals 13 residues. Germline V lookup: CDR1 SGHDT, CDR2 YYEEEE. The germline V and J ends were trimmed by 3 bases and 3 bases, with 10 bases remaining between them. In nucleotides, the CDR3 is TGTGCCAGCAGCTACGGACCCGACTACGAGCAGTACTTC. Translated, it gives CASSYGPDYEQYF.

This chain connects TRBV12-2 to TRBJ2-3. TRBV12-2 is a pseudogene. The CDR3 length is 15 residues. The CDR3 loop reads CASRLAPATSDTQYF. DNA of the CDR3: TGTGCAAGTCGCTTAGCGCCGGCGACCTCAGATACGCAGTATTTT.

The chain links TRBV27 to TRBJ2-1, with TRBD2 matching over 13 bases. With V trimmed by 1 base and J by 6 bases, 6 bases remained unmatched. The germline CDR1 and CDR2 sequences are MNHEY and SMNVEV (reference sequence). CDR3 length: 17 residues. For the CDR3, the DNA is TGTGCCAGCAGTTTATACGGACTAGCGGGGGCCTCCAATGAGCAGTTCTTC. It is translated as CASSLYGLAGASNEQFF.

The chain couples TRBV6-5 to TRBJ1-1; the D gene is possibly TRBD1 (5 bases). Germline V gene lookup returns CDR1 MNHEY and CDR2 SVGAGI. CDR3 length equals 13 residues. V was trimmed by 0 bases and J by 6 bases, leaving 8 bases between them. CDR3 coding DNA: TGTGCCAGCAGTTACTCGAGGGGACCTGAAGCTTTCTTT. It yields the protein CASSYSRGPEAFF.

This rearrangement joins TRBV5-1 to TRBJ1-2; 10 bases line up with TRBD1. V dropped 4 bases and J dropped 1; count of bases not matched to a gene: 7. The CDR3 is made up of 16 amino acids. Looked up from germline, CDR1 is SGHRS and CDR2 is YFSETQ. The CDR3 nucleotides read TGCGCCAGCAGCGCCCGTGGACAGGGGGTTAACTATGGCTACACCTTC. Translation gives CASSARGQGVNYGYTF.

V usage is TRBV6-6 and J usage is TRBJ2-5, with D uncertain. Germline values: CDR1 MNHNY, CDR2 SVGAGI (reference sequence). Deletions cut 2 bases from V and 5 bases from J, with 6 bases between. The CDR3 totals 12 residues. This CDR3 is CASSYEGETQYF. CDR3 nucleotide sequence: TGTGCCAGCAGTTACGAAGGGGAGACCCAGTACTTC.

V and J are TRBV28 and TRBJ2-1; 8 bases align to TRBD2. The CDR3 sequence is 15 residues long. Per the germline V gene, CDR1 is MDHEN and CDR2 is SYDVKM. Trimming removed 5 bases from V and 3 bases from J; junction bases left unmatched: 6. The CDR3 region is CASSGVAGLYNEQFF. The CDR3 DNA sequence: TGTGCCAGCAGTGGGGTAGCGGGACTCTACAATGAGCAGTTCTTC.

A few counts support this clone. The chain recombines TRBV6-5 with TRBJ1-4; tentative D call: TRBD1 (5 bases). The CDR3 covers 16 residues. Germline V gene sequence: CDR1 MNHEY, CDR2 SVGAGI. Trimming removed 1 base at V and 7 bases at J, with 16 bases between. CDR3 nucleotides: TGTGCCAGCAGTTACTTGGGACCCGGAGGAAGTGAAAAACTGTTTTTT. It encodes CASSYLGPGGSEKLFF.

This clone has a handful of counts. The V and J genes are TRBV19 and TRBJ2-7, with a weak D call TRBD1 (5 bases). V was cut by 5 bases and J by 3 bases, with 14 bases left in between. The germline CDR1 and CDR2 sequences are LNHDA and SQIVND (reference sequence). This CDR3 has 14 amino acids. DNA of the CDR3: TGTGCCAGTAGTGCTGGACATCTCGTCTACGAGCAGTACTTC. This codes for CASSAGHLVYEQYF.

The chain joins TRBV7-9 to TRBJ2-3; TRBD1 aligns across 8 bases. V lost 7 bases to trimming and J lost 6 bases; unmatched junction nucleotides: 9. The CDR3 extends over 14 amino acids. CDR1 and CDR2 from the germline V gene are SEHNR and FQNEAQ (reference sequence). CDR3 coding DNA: TGTGCCAGCACCCCGGACAGGGAGGTGGATACGCAGTATTTT. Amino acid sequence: CASTPDREVDTQYF.

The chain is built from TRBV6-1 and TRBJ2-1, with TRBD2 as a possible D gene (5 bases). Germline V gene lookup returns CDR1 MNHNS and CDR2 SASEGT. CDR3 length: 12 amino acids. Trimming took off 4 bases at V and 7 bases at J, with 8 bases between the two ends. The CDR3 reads CASSVSGNEQFF. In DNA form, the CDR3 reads TGTGCCAGCAGTGTCAGCGGTAATGAGCAGTTCTTC.

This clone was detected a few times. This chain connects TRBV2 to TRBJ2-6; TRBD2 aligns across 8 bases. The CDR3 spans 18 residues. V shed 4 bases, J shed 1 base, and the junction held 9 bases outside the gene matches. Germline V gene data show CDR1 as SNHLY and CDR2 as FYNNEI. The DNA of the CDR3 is TGTGCCAGCAGTGTCTGGCTAGCGGGCATTTCTGGGGCCAACGTCCTGACTTTC. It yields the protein CASSVWLAGISGANVLTF.

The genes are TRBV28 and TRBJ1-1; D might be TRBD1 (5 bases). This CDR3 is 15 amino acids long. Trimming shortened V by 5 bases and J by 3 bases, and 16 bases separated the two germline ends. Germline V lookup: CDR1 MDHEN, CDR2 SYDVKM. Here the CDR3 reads CASSLPGRKDTEAFF. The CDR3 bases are TGTGCCAGCAGTCTCCCAGGGCGCAAGGACACTGAAGCTTTCTTT.

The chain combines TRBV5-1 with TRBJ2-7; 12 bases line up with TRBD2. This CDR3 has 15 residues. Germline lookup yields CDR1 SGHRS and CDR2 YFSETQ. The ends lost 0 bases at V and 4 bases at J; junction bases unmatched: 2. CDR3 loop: CASSLGTSGMYEQYF. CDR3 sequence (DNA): TGCGCCAGCAGCTTGGGGACTAGCGGGATGTACGAGCAGTACTTC. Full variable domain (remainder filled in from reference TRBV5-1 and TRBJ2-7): KAGVTQTPRYLIKTRGQQVTLSCSPISGHRSVSWYQQTPGQGLQFLFEYFSETQRNKGNFPGRFSGRQFSNSRSEMNVSTLELGDSALYLCASSLGTSGMYEQYFGPGTRLTVT.

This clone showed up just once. The CDR3 reads CASSLYEGQPQHF. The CDR3 DNA reads as TGTGCCAGCAGTTTATATGAGGGTCAGCCCCAGCATTTT. The rearrangement joins TRBV27 to TRBJ1-5; D gene uncertain. CDR1 and CDR2 (germline): MNHEY, SMNVEV (reference sequence). The CDR3 length is 13 residues. V shed 1 base and J shed 6 bases, with 7 bases lying between them.

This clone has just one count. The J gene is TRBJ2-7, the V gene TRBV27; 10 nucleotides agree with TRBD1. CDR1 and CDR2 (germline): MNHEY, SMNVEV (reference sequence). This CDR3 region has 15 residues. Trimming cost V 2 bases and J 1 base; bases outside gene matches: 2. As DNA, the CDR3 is TGTGCCAGCAGTTTACGACAGGGGGCTTCCTACGAGCAGTACTTC. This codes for CASSLRQGASYEQYF.